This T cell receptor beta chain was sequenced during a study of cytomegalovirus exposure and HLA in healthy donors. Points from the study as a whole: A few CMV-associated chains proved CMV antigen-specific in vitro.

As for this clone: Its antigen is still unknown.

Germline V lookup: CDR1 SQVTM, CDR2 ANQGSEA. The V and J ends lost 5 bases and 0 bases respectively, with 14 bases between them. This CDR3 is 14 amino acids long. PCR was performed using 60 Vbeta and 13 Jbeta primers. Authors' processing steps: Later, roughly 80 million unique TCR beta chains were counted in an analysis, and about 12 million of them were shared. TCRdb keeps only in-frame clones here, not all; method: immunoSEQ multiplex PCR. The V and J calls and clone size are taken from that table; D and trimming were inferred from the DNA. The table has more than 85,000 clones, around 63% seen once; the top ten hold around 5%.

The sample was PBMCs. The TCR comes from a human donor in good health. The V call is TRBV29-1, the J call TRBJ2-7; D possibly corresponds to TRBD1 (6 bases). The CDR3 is CSVSITGSSYEQYF. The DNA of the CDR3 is TGCAGCGTTTCGATCACAGGGAGCTCCTACGAGCAGTACTTC.